The table lists the clone carrying this TCR beta chain with many counts. The data derive from a study of T cells in Graves' hyperthyroidism and ophthalmopathy. Under 3 months was the duration of disease in ophthalmopathy patients, who also had a Clinical Activity Score of at least 3 and a NOSPECS grade of at least 4. It was RNA transcripts that yielded the amplified TCR beta CDR3 regions. The TCR CDR3 first-round RT-PCR relied on the HTBI primer set. TCRdb redid the calling of the multiplex PCR reads with MiXCR, one entry per CDR3 protein. The top ten clones hold less than 15% of a sample with fewer than 500,000 distinct CDR3 sequences, over 12% of them seen once. The origin of this receptor is a man in his late teens or twenties with Graves' ophthalmopathy. The sequenced material came from blood.

The CDR3 region has the DNA TGTGCCAGCAGTACTACCCTACAGGGATCCTATGGCTACACCTTC. Its protein is CASSTTLQGSYGYTF. The rearrangement links TRBV28 to TRBJ1-2; TRBD1 might be the D (6 bases). Trimming removed 5 bases from V and 4 bases from J, with 17 bases in between. The germline CDR1 and CDR2 sequences are MDHEN and SYDVKM. CDR3 length: 15 residues.